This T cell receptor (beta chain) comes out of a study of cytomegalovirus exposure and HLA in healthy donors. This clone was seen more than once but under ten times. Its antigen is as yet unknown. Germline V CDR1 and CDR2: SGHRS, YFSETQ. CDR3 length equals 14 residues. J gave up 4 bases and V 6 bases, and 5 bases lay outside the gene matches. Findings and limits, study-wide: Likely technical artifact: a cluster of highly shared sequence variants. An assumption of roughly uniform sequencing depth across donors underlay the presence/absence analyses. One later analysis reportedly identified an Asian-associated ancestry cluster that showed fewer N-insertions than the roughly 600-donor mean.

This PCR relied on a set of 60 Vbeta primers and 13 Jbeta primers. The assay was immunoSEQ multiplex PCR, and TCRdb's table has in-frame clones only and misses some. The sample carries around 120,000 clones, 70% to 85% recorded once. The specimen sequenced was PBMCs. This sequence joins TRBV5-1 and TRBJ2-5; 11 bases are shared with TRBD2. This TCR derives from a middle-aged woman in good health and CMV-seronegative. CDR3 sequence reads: CASKGGLAGETQYF. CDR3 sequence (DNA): TGCGCCAGCAAAGGAGGACTAGCGGGAGAGACCCAGTACTTC.